The following is a T cell receptor (beta chain) sequence with its context. It lacks a known antigen. No much larger clonotype is one base removed from it; base qualities were not supplied. The sample belongs to a study of beta chain features in type 1 diabetes listed by TCRdb under 2018. With regard to the full study: No differences in mean age, gender distribution, total cell number or subset yield were found between patients and healthy donors. A total of 85 million to 140 million sorted cells were examined across all samples, and a strong correlation was observed between cell number per subset and RNA yield. In the study, TCRB repertoires of sorted circulating CD4+ T cell subsets from recently diagnosed type 1 diabetes patients were compared with those of matched healthy donors. Whereas all 28 donors provided naive and central memory subsets, regulatory and stem cell-like memory subsets were isolated from just 8 patients and about 8 healthy donors. Here is what the overall study found, with its caveats: Because the HLA sub-analyses included only small numbers of individuals, any influence of HLA type on TCRB rearrangement was left unresolved. Naive, central memory and regulatory TCRB repertoires appeared more similar among patients than among healthy donors. A moderate but significant shortening of TCRB CDR3 length was observed in type 1 diabetes patients in all four CD4+ subsets. PCR might favor shorter templates, but patient and control samples were amplified and corrected together, so any skew would affect both groups equally. Patients with type 1 diabetes made fewer insertions and deleted more nucleotides at VDJ recombination sites, implying thymic rearrangement abnormalities. Because cDNA rather than genomic DNA was sequenced, highly expressing activated cells could have been over-represented, although no difference in activation and CD3 levels was found between groups.

Each donor gave one peripheral blood draw, averaging approximately 0.12 L, which was collected into heparinised tubes. A BD FACSAria II was used to sort naive, central memory, regulatory and stem cell-like memory CD4+ T cells with a panel that included CD45RO, CCR7, CD25, CD127, CD95 and CD27. All sorted populations exceeded 95% purity. Right away, PBMCs were isolated by Lymphoprep density gradient centrifugation and were stained directly, with no culture step. So that batch effects would be minimized, each experiment stained and sorted samples in pairs, pairing one healthy donor with one patient. The CDR3 spans 15 residues, from the cysteine through the phenylalanine. Here the CDR3 DNA is all that survives: 45 bases in frame from base 1. V is pared back by 2 bases and J by 9 bases, with 17 bases lying between the germline termini. From a lookup of the germline V gene (reference sequence), CDR1 and CDR2 are GTSNPN and SVGIG.

The High Capacity cDNA Reverse Transcription Kit was used to reverse transcribe all of the isolated RNA, meaning that expressed TCRB transcripts were what got sequenced. Naive, central memory and regulatory T cell samples underwent deep immunoSEQ sequencing, averaging around 4 million total reads per sample. After sorted cells were lysed in RLT buffer, RNA was extracted with DNase-treated RNeasy Micro or Mini kits, with the choice depending on cell number. Each cell subset was processed on its own to prevent cross-contamination, while patient and healthy donor samples were processed together. Using the immunoSEQ multiplex PCR, TCRB sequences were amplified from cDNA into 87-bp fragments spanning the CDR3 region. Sequencing of the amplicons was performed on the Illumina HiSeq platform. The paper's data handling went like this. PCR bias was computationally corrected using synthetic template baselines, reads within Hamming distance 2 were collapsed, and singletons that could not be merged were discarded. By aligning reads against IMGT, V, D and J genes, CDR3 length, and insertions or deletions at six rearrangement sites were assigned. Within each subset, clonotype counts were normalized to sorted cell number, after which true diversity and Gini coefficients were computed with the tcR R package. The overlap coefficient, calculated on TCRB nucleotide sequences, was used to measure repertoire sharing. Out-of-frame TCRB sequences from naive cells were analyzed as a proxy for the pre-selection repertoire. This immuneACCESS table, as held by TCRdb, lists in-frame sequences with V and J called but not all clones. Of the missing ones, under half trace to an unresolved V gene in checked studies; the others have no known cause. The V and J calls and the clone size are those of that table, but D and trimming were determined from the DNA. This sample is represented by 200,000 to 250,000 clones; about 71% of them were singletons. Of the sample, approximately 0.053% falls within the top ten clones.

Sequenced: naive CD4+ T cells from blood. The sample's cell subset or site, from its label and the paper: true naive CD4+ T cells. The receptor comes from a man aged 30 to 45 in good health. In this chain, TRBV30 is recombined with TRBJ1-6; tentative D gene TRBD1, with 5 bases matching. The CDR3 amino acid sequence is: CAWSFQGSDTSPLHF. The DNA reads TGTGCCTGGAGTTTTCAGGGTAGCGATACTTCACCCCTCCACTTT.